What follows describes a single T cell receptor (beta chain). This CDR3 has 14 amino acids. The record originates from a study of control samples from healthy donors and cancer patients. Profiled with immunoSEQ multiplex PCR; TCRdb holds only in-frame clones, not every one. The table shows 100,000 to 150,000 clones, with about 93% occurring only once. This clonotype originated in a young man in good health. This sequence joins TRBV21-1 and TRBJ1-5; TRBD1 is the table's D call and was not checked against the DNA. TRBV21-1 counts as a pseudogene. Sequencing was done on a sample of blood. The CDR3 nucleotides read TGTGCCAGCAGCAAAACAGGCAGTAATCAGCCCCAGCATTTT. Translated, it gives CASSKTGSNQPQHF.